The 27 T cell receptor beta chains below come from one sample, sequenced in a study of OX40 agonist ivuxolimab in advanced cancers. Assay: immunoSEQ multiplex PCR; the TCRdb copy retains only in-frame clones and omits some. The sample consists of approximately 77,000 clones, 75% to 90% of them appearing once. The source material was CD4+ or CD8+ T cells sorted from blood, sampled in a trial of the OX40 agonist ivuxolimab. The origin of the receptors is an adult with an advanced solid tumor such as melanoma, head and neck, liver or kidney cancer.

The rearrangement uses TRBV6-5 and TRBJ1-5, with 10 bases that match TRBD1. The trim removed 6 bases at V and 1 base at J, leaving 3 bases unmatched. Germline loops: CDR1 MNHEY, CDR2 SVGAGI. The length of the CDR3 is 15 residues. CDR3 bases: TGTGCCAGCAGCAGACAGGGGGCGAGCAATCAGCCCCAGCATTTT. Encoded protein: CASSRQGASNQPQHF.

The chain couples TRBV7-7 to TRBJ2-3; weak D call: TRBD1 (5 bases). V was trimmed by 8 bases and J by 4 bases, leaving 13 bases between them. Germline assignment: CDR1 SSHAT and CDR2 FNYEAQ (reference sequence). The CDR3 has 13 residues. The CDR3 DNA follows: TGTGCCAGCGCCCCAGCAGGGTCAGATACGCAGTATTTT. Amino acid sequence: CASAPAGSDTQYF.

The chain links TRBV10-3 to TRBJ2-1; D remains unclear. CDR3 size: 17 residues. The V end lost 7 bases, the J end lost 2 bases, and 21 bases lay between the germline ends. Germline V gene sequence: CDR1 ENHRY, CDR2 SYGVKD. Here the CDR3 reads CAIMGLGPNGPYNEQFF. DNA of the CDR3: TGTGCCATCATGGGGTTAGGTCCCAACGGCCCCTACAATGAGCAGTTCTTC.

CDR3 DNA: TGTGCCAGCAGCGAGACCTCTTTAGGGTATGGCTACACCTTC. This encodes CASSETSLGYGYTF. This rearrangement joins TRBV9 to TRBJ1-2, with D unresolved. Per the germline V gene, CDR1 is SGDLS and CDR2 is YYNGEE. The V end was cut by 3 bases, the J end by 5 bases, with 14 bases between. This CDR3 has 14 amino acids.

The rearrangement links TRBV5-8 to TRBJ2-1; perhaps TRBD2 as D (5 bases). CDR1 and CDR2 (germline): SGHTS, YDEGEE. The CDR3 has 15 amino acids. V lost 1 base and J 7 bases, leaving 15 bases between the germline ends. Here the CDR3 DNA reads TGTGCCAGCAGCTTGTCGGGCGCGGGTCCGAATGAGCAGTTCTTC. Translation: CASSLSGAGPNEQFF.

This chain uses TRBV27 with TRBJ1-1, with TRBD1 as a possible D gene (6 bases). This CDR3 comprises 10 residues. Germline V gene data show CDR1 as MNHEY and CDR2 as SMNVEV (reference sequence). V dropped 10 bases and J dropped 11 bases, with 14 bases sitting between them. CDR3 amino acids: CATIQGSAFF. CDR3 sequence (DNA): TGTGCCACCATTCAGGGGAGTGCTTTCTTT.

This clone was counted between two and nine times. The CDR3 loop is CAWRRDGGNSPLHF. Written as DNA, the CDR3 is TGTGCCTGGCGACGGGACGGCGGGAATTCACCCCTCCACTTT. The rearrangement links TRBV30 to TRBJ1-6; possible D gene TRBD1, 5 bases. Germline-derived CDR1 and CDR2 are GTSNPN and SVGIG (reference sequence). Trimming cost V 5 bases and J 7 bases, with 15 bases left between them. The CDR3 extends over 14 amino acids. Full variable domain (outside the CDR3, taken from reference TRBV30 and TRBJ1-6): SQTIHQWPATLVQPVGSPLSLECTVEGTSNPNLYWYRQAAGRGLQLLFYSVGIGQISSEVPQNLSASRPQDRQFILSSKKLLLSDSGFYLCAWRRDGGNSPLHFGNGTRLTVT.

V usage is TRBV28 and J usage is TRBJ1-5; 8 bases fit TRBD1. Trimming cost V 6 bases and J 4 bases; bases outside gene matches: 8. The CDR3 contains 15 residues. Looked up from germline, CDR1 is MDHEN and CDR2 is SYDVKM. The CDR3 nucleotides are TGTGCCAGCAGCCCGAGGACAGGGTTTAATCAGCCCCAGCATTTT. This codes for CASSPRTGFNQPQHF.

The J gene is TRBJ1-5, the V gene TRBV5-5; D is unclear. The CDR3 is made up of 14 amino acids. The V end was cut by 4 bases, the J end by 0 bases, with 8 bases between. From germline, CDR1 is SGHKS and CDR2 YYEKEE (reference sequence). CDR3 sequence (DNA): TGTGCCAGCAGCCTAAGTTATAGCAATCAGCCCCAGCATTTT. As protein: CASSLSYSNQPQHF.

This clone has only one observation. This sequence joins TRBV9 and TRBJ1-3; 10 bases map to TRBD1. The germline CDR1 and CDR2 sequences are SGDLS and YYNGEE. The CDR3 covers 22 residues. Trimming removed 3 bases from V and 0 bases from J; junction bases left unmatched: 21. CDR3 nucleotides: TGTGCCAGCAGCGCGAAGAACCTAGCCGGGACAGGGGCAAAAAGCTCTGGAAACACCATATATTTT. Protein product: CASSAKNLAGTGAKSSGNTIYF.

This chain connects TRBV7-3 to TRBJ2-3, with 8 bases lining up with TRBD2. The trim removed 8 bases at V and 1 base at J, leaving 2 bases unmatched. The CDR3 runs to 13 residues. In germline, CDR1 is SGHTA, CDR2 FQGTGA. Here the CDR3 DNA reads TGTGCCAGCTCGGGGGGGCGCACAGATACGCAGTATTTT. Its protein is CASSGGRTDTQYF.

This clone was observed a single time. The CDR3 region is CASSSQGSGELFF. Written as DNA, the CDR3 is TGTGCCAGCAGCTCGCAGGGTTCCGGGGAGCTGTTTTTT. J is TRBJ2-2 and V is TRBV7-3; D is possibly TRBD1 (5 bases). Germline V gene sequence: CDR1 SGHTA, CDR2 FQGTGA. CDR3 length: 13 residues. V gave up 4 bases and J gave up 6 bases, with 9 bases separating them.

The chain employs TRBV2 and TRBJ1-2, with D unclear. Trimming stripped 3 bases from V and 6 bases from J, with 11 bases between. The CDR3 loop spans 13 amino acids. CDR1 and CDR2 (germline): SNHLY, FYNNEI. Written as DNA, the CDR3 is TGTGCCAGCAGTGACGGGAGGAGGCATGGCTACACCTTC. Translated, it gives CASSDGRRHGYTF.

The V and J genes are TRBV27 and TRBJ2-7; D gene ambiguous. V was shortened by 3 bases and J by 4 bases, with 4 bases between the two germline ends. The length of the CDR3 is 11 residues. Germline V gene sequence: CDR1 MNHEY, CDR2 SMNVEV (reference sequence). The CDR3 loop is CASSLGYEQYF. The DNA of the CDR3 is TGTGCCAGCAGTTTGGGGTACGAGCAGTACTTC.

The V gene is TRBV6-1, the J gene TRBJ1-5; D remains unclear. Germline CDR1 MNHNS, CDR2 SASEGT. Trimming removed 6 bases at V and 1 base at J, with 13 bases between. The CDR3 is 15 residues long. The CDR3 sequence: CASSTGRASNQPQHF. The CDR3 coding sequence is TGTGCCAGCAGCACGGGTAGAGCGAGCAATCAGCCCCAGCATTTT.

V is TRBV7-8 and J is TRBJ1-6; D is possibly TRBD1 (6 bases). The CDR3 loop spans 17 amino acids. From germline, CDR1 is SGHVS and CDR2 FQNEAQ. V lost 2 bases and J 10 bases, leaving 21 bases between the germline ends. The CDR3, as DNA: TGTGCCAGCAGCTTAAAGGGGCACGGGGGGCTCGGGTCACCCCTCCACTTT. Translating gives CASSLKGHGGLGSPLHF.

The rearrangement joins TRBV7-9 to TRBJ2-7; a weak D match, TRBD1 (6 bases). Germline-derived CDR1 and CDR2 are SEHNR and FQNEAQ (reference sequence). This CDR3 has 14 amino acids. Trimming cost V 3 bases and J 2 bases, with 11 bases left between them. The CDR3 is CASSFTGTTYEQYF. The CDR3 bases are TGTGCCAGCAGCTTTACAGGGACCACCTACGAGCAGTACTTC.

This clone was observed a single time. CDR3 bases: TGTGCCATCAGTGAGCCGGGCTTCACCGGGGAGCTGTTTTTT. As protein: CAISEPGFTGELFF. The chain carries TRBV10-3 and TRBJ2-2; D gene ambiguous. The germline CDR1 and CDR2 sequences are ENHRY and SYGVKD. Trimming pared 2 bases from V and 4 bases from J, leaving 8 bases between. This CDR3 is 14 amino acids long.

This rearrangement joins TRBV5-5 to TRBJ2-3; no definite D call. The germline gives CDR1 SGHKS, CDR2 YYEKEE (reference sequence). This CDR3 region has 14 residues. The V gene lost 0 bases and the J gene lost 0 bases, with 5 bases spanning the gap. The CDR3 DNA reads as TGTGCCAGCAGCTTGGAGTGGAGCACAGATACGCAGTATTTT. Its translation is CASSLEWSTDTQYF.

The chain carries TRBV4-2 and TRBJ2-5, with 13 bases identical to TRBD2. CDR1 is LGHNA and CDR2 is YNFKEQ in the germline V gene. CDR3 size: 16 residues. V gave up 5 bases and J gave up 0 bases; unmatched junction bases: 3. The CDR3 here is CASSSGTSGDQETQYF. The CDR3 coding sequence is TGTGCCAGCAGCTCCGGGACTAGCGGGGACCAAGAGACCCAGTACTTC.

The J gene is TRBJ2-1, the V gene TRBV28; 8 nucleotides align to TRBD2. The length of the CDR3 is 13 residues. The ends lost 7 bases at V and 6 bases at J; junction bases unmatched: 5. Germline V lookup: CDR1 MDHEN, CDR2 SYDVKM. The CDR3 region has the DNA TGTGCCAGCACGCCGGGAGGGGGCAATGAGCAGTTCTTC. This translates into CASTPGGGNEQFF. The variable domain in full, completed from reference TRBV28 and TRBJ2-1, reads DVKVTQSSRYLVKRTGEKVFLECVQDMDHENMFWYRQDPGLGLRLIYFSYDVKMKEKGDIPEGYSVSREKKERFSLILESASTNQTSMYLCASTPGGGNEQFFGPGTRLTVL.

The V call is TRBV25-1, the J call TRBJ2-7; D gene unclear. Germline CDR1 is MGHDK and CDR2 is SYGVNS. The CDR3 covers 14 residues. Trimming removed 1 base from V and 4 bases from J, with 11 bases in between. The CDR3 DNA follows: TGTGCCAGCAGTGAATTTAACAGCCAATACGAGCAGTACTTC. Encoded protein: CASSEFNSQYEQYF.

The chain uses TRBV5-6 and TRBJ2-6; perhaps TRBD2 as D (6 bases). The CDR3 has 17 amino acids. Trimming cost V 6 bases and J 2 bases, with 18 bases left between them. Germline CDR1 reads SGHDT; CDR2 reads YYEEEE. The CDR3 bases are TGTGCCAGCAACTTCTTTGAACCTAGCGCTGGGGCCAACGTCCTGACTTTC. Its translation: CASNFFEPSAGANVLTF.

The chain links TRBV18 to TRBJ2-1, with 11 bases fitting TRBD2. V lost 5 bases to trimming and J lost 4 bases; unmatched junction nucleotides: 4. CDR3 size: 15 residues. Germline lookup yields CDR1 KGHSH and CDR2 LQKENI. The CDR3 bases are TGTGCCAGCTCAACACTAGCGGGAGTGTACAATGAGCAGTTCTTC. Protein sequence: CASSTLAGVYNEQFF.

This sequence joins TRBV7-8 and TRBJ2-1, with a tentative D call TRBD1 (5 bases). This CDR3 comprises 15 residues. The V and J ends lost 1 base and 0 bases respectively, with 7 bases between them. CDR1 is SGHVS, CDR2 FQNEAQ, per germline. The CDR3 DNA sequence: TGTGCCAGCAGCTTAGACGGACACTCCTACAATGAGCAGTTCTTC. Translating it yields CASSLDGHSYNEQFF.

The gene calls are TRBV4-2 and TRBJ2-7; D may be TRBD1 (5 bases). Germline CDR1 LGHNA, CDR2 YNFKEQ. Trimming removed 4 bases at V and 2 bases at J, with 12 bases between. The CDR3 is 14 residues long. CDR3 protein: CASSPTAQAYEQYF. The CDR3 bases are TGTGCCAGCAGCCCGACAGCCCAAGCCTACGAGCAGTACTTC.

The chain carries TRBV30 and TRBJ1-6; D might be TRBD1 (5 bases). The CDR3 has 10 amino acids. Germline V gene lookup returns CDR1 GTSNPN and CDR2 SVGIG (reference sequence). Trimming shortened V by 5 bases and J by 13 bases, and 9 bases separated the two germline ends. CDR3 residues: CAWGGVPLHF. The CDR3, as DNA: TGTGCCTGGGGGGGTGTTCCCCTCCACTTT.